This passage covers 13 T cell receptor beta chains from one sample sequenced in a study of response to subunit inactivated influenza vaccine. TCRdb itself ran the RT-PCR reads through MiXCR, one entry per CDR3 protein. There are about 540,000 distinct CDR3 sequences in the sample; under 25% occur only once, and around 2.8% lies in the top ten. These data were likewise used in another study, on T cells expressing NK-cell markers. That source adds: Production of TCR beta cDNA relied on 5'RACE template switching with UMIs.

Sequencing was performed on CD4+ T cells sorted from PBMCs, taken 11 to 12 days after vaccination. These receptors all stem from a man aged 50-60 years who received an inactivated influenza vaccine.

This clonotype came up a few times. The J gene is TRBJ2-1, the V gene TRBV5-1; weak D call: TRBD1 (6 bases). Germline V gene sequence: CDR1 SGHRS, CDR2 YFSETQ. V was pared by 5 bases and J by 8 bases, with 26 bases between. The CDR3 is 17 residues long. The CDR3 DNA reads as TGCGCCAGCAGATTTGGGGCCGGGACATACAACCCCCATGAGCAGTTCTTC. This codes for CASRFGAGTYNPHEQFF.

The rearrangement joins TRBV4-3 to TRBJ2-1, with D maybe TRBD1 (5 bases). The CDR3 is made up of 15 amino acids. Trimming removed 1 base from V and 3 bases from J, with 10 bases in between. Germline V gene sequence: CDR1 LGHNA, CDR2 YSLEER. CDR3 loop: CASSQVQGYYNEQFF. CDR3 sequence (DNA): TGCGCCAGCAGCCAAGTTCAGGGTTACTACAATGAGCAGTTCTTC.

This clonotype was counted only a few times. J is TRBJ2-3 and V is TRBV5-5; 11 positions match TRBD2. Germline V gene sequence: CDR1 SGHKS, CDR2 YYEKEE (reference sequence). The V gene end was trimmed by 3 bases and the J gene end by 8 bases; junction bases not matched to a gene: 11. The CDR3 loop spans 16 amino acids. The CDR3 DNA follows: TGTGCCAGCAGCTCGGTTACTAGCGGGAGATACGTTACGCAGTATTTT. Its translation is CASSSVTSGRYVTQYF.

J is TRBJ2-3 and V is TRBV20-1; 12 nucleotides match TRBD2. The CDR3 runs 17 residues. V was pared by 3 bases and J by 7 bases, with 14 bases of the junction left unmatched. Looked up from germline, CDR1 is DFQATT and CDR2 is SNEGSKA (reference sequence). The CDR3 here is CSASPLAGGPSENTQYF. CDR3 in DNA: TGCAGTGCTAGTCCTCTAGCGGGAGGGCCGAGTGAAAATACGCAGTATTTT.

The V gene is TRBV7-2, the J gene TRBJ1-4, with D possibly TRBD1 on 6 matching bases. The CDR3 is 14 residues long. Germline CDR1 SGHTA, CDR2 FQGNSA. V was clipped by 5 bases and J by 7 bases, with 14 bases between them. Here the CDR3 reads CASSLGGPGEKLFF. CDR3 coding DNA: TGTGCCAGCAGCCTGGGGGGCCCCGGTGAAAAACTGTTTTTT. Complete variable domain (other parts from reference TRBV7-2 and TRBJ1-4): GAGVSQSPSNKVTEKGKDVELRCDPISGHTALYWYRQSLGQGLEFLIYFQGNSAPDKSGLPSDRFSAERTGGSVSTLTIQRTQQEDSAVYLCASSLGGPGEKLFFGSGTQLSVL.

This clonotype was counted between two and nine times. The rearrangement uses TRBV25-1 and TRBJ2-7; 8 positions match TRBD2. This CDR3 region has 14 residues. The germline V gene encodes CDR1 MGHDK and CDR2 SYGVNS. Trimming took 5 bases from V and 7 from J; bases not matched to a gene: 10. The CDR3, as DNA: TGTGCCAGCAGTCTACAGCGGGAGTCTGGGGAGCAGTACTTC. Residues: CASSLQRESGEQYF.

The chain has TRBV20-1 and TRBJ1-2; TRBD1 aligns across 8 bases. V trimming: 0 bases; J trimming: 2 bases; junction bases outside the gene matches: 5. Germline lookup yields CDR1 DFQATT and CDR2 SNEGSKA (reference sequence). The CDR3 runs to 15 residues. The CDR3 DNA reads TGCAGTGCTAGAGACCGGGACAGGCAAAACTATGGCTACACCTTC. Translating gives CSARDRDRQNYGYTF.

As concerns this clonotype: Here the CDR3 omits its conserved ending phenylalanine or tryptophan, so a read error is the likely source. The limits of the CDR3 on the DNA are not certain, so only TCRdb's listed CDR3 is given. The CDR3 is CSARGVWGGL. This chain joins TRBV20-1 and TRBJ2-1; TRBD2, the table's D call, was not compared with the DNA. Looked up from germline, CDR1 is DFQATT and CDR2 is SNEGSKA (reference sequence). The CDR3 extends over 10 residues, inclusive of both ends.

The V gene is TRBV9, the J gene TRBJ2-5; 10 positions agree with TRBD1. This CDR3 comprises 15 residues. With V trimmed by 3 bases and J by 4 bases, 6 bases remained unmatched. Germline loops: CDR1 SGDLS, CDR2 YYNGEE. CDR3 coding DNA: TGTGCCAGCAGCGCCGGGACAGGGGATATAGAGACCCAGTACTTC. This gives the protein CASSAGTGDIETQYF.

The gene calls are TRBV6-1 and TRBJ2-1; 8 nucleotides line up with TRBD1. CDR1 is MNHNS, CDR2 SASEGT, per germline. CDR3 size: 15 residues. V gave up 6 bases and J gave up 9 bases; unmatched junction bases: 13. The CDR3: CASRSRGTGIGEQFF. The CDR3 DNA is TGTGCCAGCAGGTCCCGGGGGACAGGAATTGGTGAGCAGTTCTTC.

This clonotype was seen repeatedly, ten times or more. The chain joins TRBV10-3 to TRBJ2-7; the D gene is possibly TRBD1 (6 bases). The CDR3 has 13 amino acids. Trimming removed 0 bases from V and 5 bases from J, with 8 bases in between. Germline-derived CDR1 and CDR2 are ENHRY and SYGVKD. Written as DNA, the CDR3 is TGTGCCATCAGTGAGTCGGGGGCGAACGAGCAGTACTTC. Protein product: CAISESGANEQYF.

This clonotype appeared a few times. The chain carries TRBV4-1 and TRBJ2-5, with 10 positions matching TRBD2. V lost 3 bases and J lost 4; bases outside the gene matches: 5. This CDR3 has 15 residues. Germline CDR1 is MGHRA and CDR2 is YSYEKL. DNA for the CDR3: TGCGCCAGCAGCCAGCCGGGACTAGCGAGAGAGACCCAGTACTTC. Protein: CASSQPGLARETQYF.

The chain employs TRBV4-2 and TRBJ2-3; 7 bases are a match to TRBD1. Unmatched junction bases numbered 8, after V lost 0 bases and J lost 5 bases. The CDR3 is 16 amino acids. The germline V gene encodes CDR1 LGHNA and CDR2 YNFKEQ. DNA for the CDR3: TGTGCCAGCAGCCAAGATAGGGGGCAGGGGAGAGATACGCAGTATTTT. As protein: CASSQDRGQGRDTQYF.